Listed here are 28 T cell receptor beta chains from one sample, sequenced in a study of blood T cell repertoires in COVID-19. Generated by immunoSEQ multiplex PCR, the TCRdb table keeps only in-frame clones and is missing some. The table lists 200,000 to 250,000 clones, roughly 85% of them singletons. The sample taken for sequencing was PBMCs or T cells enriched from blood (not recorded which). These receptors were taken from a man aged 30 to 39 who had recovered from COVID-19.

The rearrangement joins TRBV3-1 (or the pseudogene TRBV3-2) to TRBJ2-1; perhaps TRBD2 as D (5 bases). The V gene lost 3 bases and the J gene lost 0 bases, with 9 bases spanning the gap. The CDR3 runs to 15 residues. CDR1 and CDR2 from the germline V gene are LGHDT and YNNKEL (reference sequence). This CDR3 is CASSQVTNSYNEQFF. In DNA, the CDR3 is TGTGCCAGCAGCCAGGTGACTAACTCCTACAATGAGCAGTTCTTC.

V and J are TRBV18 and TRBJ1-1; the D is unclear. CDR3 length: 14 amino acids. Between the trimmed V and J ends, which lost 2 bases and 1 base, there was a span of 8 bases. Germline CDR1 reads KGHSH; CDR2 reads LQKENI. The CDR3 coding sequence is TGTGCCAGCTCACCAGAAACAACGAACACTGAAGCTTTCTTT. It yields the protein CASSPETTNTEAFF.

The sample holds one count of this clone. The rearrangement joins TRBV19 to TRBJ2-2; tentatively, D is TRBD2 (5 bases). Trimming left V 6 bases short and J 2 bases short, with 10 bases between. CDR3 length: 14 amino acids. Germline V gene sequence: CDR1 LNHDA, CDR2 SQIVND (reference sequence). CDR3 nucleotide sequence: TGTGCCAGTAGACGGGATCTAAACACCGGGGAGCTGTTTTTT. It yields the protein CASRRDLNTGELFF.

This clone was seen a single time. The chain combines TRBV3-1 (or the pseudogene TRBV3-2) with TRBJ1-4; TRBD1 might be the D (5 bases). Trimming pared 0 bases from V and 0 bases from J, leaving 8 bases between. This CDR3 region has 16 residues. The germline V gene has CDR1 LGHDT and CDR2 YNNKEL (reference sequence). CDR3 in DNA: TGTGCCAGCAGCCAAGATCGGGGGACAACTAATGAAAAACTGTTTTTT. Its translation: CASSQDRGTTNEKLFF.

The chain joins TRBV6-5 to TRBJ1-1, with a possible D match to TRBD1 (6 bases). The CDR3 covers 13 residues. The germline CDR1 and CDR2 sequences are MNHEY and SVGAGI. V lost 9 bases and J 3 bases, leaving 14 bases between the germline ends. The CDR3 loop reads CASNLHRDTEAFF. CDR3 in DNA: TGTGCCAGTAATCTGCACAGGGACACTGAAGCTTTCTTT.

The J gene is TRBJ1-5, the V gene TRBV11-2, with TRBD1 matching over 9 bases. The junction had 1 base not matched to a gene; V was cut back by 3 bases and J by 4 bases. The germline gives CDR1 SGHAT, CDR2 FQNNGV. This CDR3 has 14 residues. The CDR3 loop reads CASSFGTGNQPQHF. CDR3 sequence (DNA): TGTGCCAGCAGCTTTGGGACAGGGAATCAGCCCCAGCATTTT.

This clone appeared once. V is TRBV6-4 and J is TRBJ2-1, with a possible D match to TRBD2 (6 bases). Germline-derived CDR1 and CDR2 are MRHNA and SNTAGT. V lost 2 bases, J lost 5 bases, and 13 bases lay in between. The CDR3 spans 15 residues. For the CDR3, the DNA is TGTGCCAGCAGTGACCGAGCGGGCCTTAACAATGAGCAGTTCTTC. This sequence encodes CASSDRAGLNNEQFF.

The V gene is TRBV24-1, the J gene TRBJ1-2; the D is unclear. This CDR3 is built from 19 residues. Germline values: CDR1 KGHDR, CDR2 SFDVKD. V was trimmed by 0 bases and J by 8 bases, leaving 27 bases between them. The CDR3 is CATSDLIKALQPNQAGYTF. The CDR3 nucleotides are TGTGCCACCAGTGATTTGATTAAGGCACTCCAACCGAATCAGGCCGGCTACACCTTC.

The CDR3: CASSREGVQGQPQHF. Written as DNA, the CDR3 is TGCGCCAGCAGTCGAGAGGGGGTTCAGGGTCAGCCCCAGCATTTT. The chain employs TRBV5-1 and TRBJ1-5; D perhaps matches TRBD1 (6 bases). The CDR3 has 15 residues. V lost 5 bases and J 6 bases, leaving 18 bases between the germline ends. Germline V gene sequence: CDR1 SGHRS, CDR2 YFSETQ.

The V and J genes are TRBV4-2 and TRBJ1-2; no clear D gene. The ends were cut back, 0 bases at V and 8 bases at J, with 22 bases in the middle. The CDR3 runs 17 residues. Germline CDR1 reads LGHNA; CDR2 reads YNFKEQ. CDR3 amino acids: CASSQDLAREGTRGYTF. In DNA, the CDR3 is TGTGCCAGCAGCCAAGATCTCGCGAGGGAGGGTACTCGGGGCTACACCTTC.

The rearrangement uses TRBV19 and TRBJ2-7; D is perhaps TRBD1 (5 bases). Trimming left V 2 bases short and J 9 bases short, with 17 bases between. Germline V lookup: CDR1 LNHDA, CDR2 SQIVND (reference sequence). The CDR3 is made up of 14 amino acids. This CDR3 reads CASSIISGQNGQYF. CDR3 in DNA: TGTGCCAGTAGTATAATTTCCGGACAAAACGGGCAGTACTTC.

The chain uses TRBV20-1 and TRBJ1-2, with D uncertain. The CDR3 spans 17 residues. V lost 6 bases to trimming and J lost 3 bases, with 26 bases between them. Germline V gene lookup returns CDR1 DFQATT and CDR2 SNEGSKA (reference sequence). The CDR3 sequence: CSASNFRRFRSDYGYTF. The CDR3 DNA sequence: TGCAGTGCAAGTAATTTTCGCAGGTTTAGGTCTGACTATGGCTACACCTTC.

This clone was picked up one time. This sequence joins TRBV28 and TRBJ2-5, with TRBD1 matching over 7 bases. J lost 2 bases, V lost 5 bases, and 8 bases had no gene match. In germline, CDR1 is MDHEN, CDR2 SYDVKM. This CDR3 region has 15 residues. CDR3 residues: CASSRRRTGQETQYF. The CDR3 DNA is TGTGCCAGCAGTCGCCGGCGGACAGGACAAGAGACCCAGTACTTC.

This chain joins TRBV5-4 and TRBJ2-5; possibly TRBD1 for D (5 bases). This CDR3 is built from 14 residues. Trimming took 4 bases from V and 5 from J, leaving 15 bases between them. Germline loops: CDR1 SGHNT, CDR2 YYREEE (reference sequence). CDR3 sequence reads: CASSPDKLMETQYF. The CDR3 coding sequence is TGTGCCAGCAGCCCGGACAAGTTGATGGAGACCCAGTACTTC.

The rearrangement joins TRBV19 to TRBJ1-1, with TRBD1 as a possible D gene (5 bases). The germline V gene encodes CDR1 LNHDA and CDR2 SQIVND (reference sequence). The CDR3 totals 17 residues. V lost 9 bases to trimming and J lost 5 bases, with 28 bases between them. CDR3: CASLTPGSTGGRTEAFF. For the CDR3, the DNA is TGTGCCAGCCTCACCCCCGGGTCGACGGGGGGTAGGACTGAAGCTTTCTTT.

V is TRBV7-9 and J is TRBJ2-7, with TRBD2 matching over 11 bases. Germline CDR1 SEHNR, CDR2 FQNEAQ (reference sequence). CDR3 length: 15 amino acids. J was trimmed by 1 base and V by 5 bases; bases with no gene match: 4. CDR3 DNA: TGTGCCAGCAGCCGACTAGCGGGGCGATCCTACGAGCAGTACTTC. Its protein product is CASSRLAGRSYEQYF.

The chain is built from TRBV30 and TRBJ2-3; D might be TRBD2 (6 bases). Per germline, CDR1 GTSNPN and CDR2 SVGIG (reference sequence). V dropped 4 bases and J dropped 0 bases, with 11 bases sitting between them. The CDR3 extends over 14 amino acids. CDR3 coding DNA: TGTGCCTGGACTAGGACTACTAGCACAGATACGCAGTATTTT. Translation: CAWTRTTSTDTQYF.

This clone was observed once. The gene calls are TRBV18 and TRBJ2-1; the match to TRBD2 covers 10 bases. The V gene end was trimmed by 4 bases and the J gene end by 10 bases; junction bases not matched to a gene: 13. The CDR3 totals 16 residues. Germline V gene lookup returns CDR1 KGHSH and CDR2 LQKENI. CDR3 nucleotide sequence: TGTGCCAGCTCACAAACTAGCGGGACCCATGGAGGGGAGCAGTTCTTC. It codes for CASSQTSGTHGGEQFF. Together with reference TRBV18 and TRBJ2-1, the CDR3 gives the full variable domain: NAGVMQNPRHLVRRRGQEARLRCSPMKGHSHVYWYRQLPEEGLKFMVYLQKENIIDESGMPKERFSAEFPKEGPSILRIQQVVRGDSAAYFCASSQTSGTHGGEQFFGPGTRLTVL.

The chain uses TRBV19 and TRBJ1-3; D uncertain. V lost 3 bases and J 0 bases, leaving 12 bases between the germline ends. Germline CDR1 LNHDA, CDR2 SQIVND (reference sequence). CDR3 length: 16 residues. The chain's CDR3 is CASSIGFLSSGNTIYF. Here the CDR3 DNA reads TGTGCCAGTAGTATTGGTTTCCTGAGCTCTGGAAACACCATATATTTT.

This rearrangement joins TRBV14 to TRBJ1-2, with 9 bases matching TRBD1. The CDR3 is 13 residues long. V was pared by 4 bases and J by 5 bases, with 2 bases of the junction left unmatched. Germline CDR1 SGHDN, CDR2 FVKESK. The CDR3 reads CASSPDRGYGYTF. The CDR3 DNA follows: TGTGCCAGCAGCCCCGACAGGGGGTATGGCTACACCTTC.

The chain carries TRBV9 and TRBJ1-6, with 7 positions matching TRBD1. CDR3 length: 16 residues. Germline V gene sequence: CDR1 SGDLS, CDR2 YYNGEE. V dropped 0 bases and J dropped 0; count of bases not matched to a gene: 0. In nucleotides, the CDR3 is TGTGCCAGCAGCGTAGGGGACAGCTCCTATAATTCACCCCTCCACTTT. This gives the protein CASSVGDSSYNSPLHF.

The chain carries TRBV6-5 and TRBJ2-2; 8 nucleotides match TRBD2. Per germline, CDR1 MNHEY and CDR2 SVGAGI. V shed 6 bases, J shed 1 base, and the junction held 4 bases outside the gene matches. This CDR3 has 15 amino acids. CDR3 in DNA: TGTGCCAGCAGGTTAGCGGGACGGAACACCGGGGAGCTGTTTTTT. It codes for CASRLAGRNTGELFF.

The V gene is TRBV4-3, the J gene TRBJ2-1, with TRBD1 identical over 7 bases. The V gene end was trimmed by 7 bases and the J gene end by 3 bases; junction bases not matched to a gene: 9. The CDR3 loop spans 15 amino acids. Germline lookup yields CDR1 LGHNA and CDR2 YSLEER. CDR3: CASTRGTGDYNEQFF. The CDR3 region has the DNA TGCGCCAGCACACGGGGAACAGGGGACTACAATGAGCAGTTCTTC.

The chain combines TRBV5-1 with TRBJ2-3; 8 bases line up with TRBD2. This CDR3 has 15 amino acids. CDR1 is SGHRS, CDR2 YFSETQ, per germline. J gave up 1 base and V 3 bases, and 4 bases lay outside the gene matches. CDR3 sequence (DNA): TGCGCCAGCAGCTCGGCGGGGGGTGGCACAGATACGCAGTATTTT. Protein: CASSSAGGGTDTQYF.

This sequence joins TRBV27 and TRBJ1-6; unclear D gene. The ends were cut back, 5 bases at V and 0 bases at J, with 5 bases in the middle. The length of the CDR3 is 14 residues. The germline V gene has CDR1 MNHEY and CDR2 SMNVEV (reference sequence). CDR3 region: CASSLSSYNSPLHF. The CDR3 nucleotides read TGTGCCAGCAGTCTAAGCTCCTATAATTCACCCCTCCACTTT.

This chain links TRBV9 with TRBJ2-7; 9 bases are a match to TRBD2. V gave up 0 bases and J gave up 0 bases; unmatched junction bases: 10. The germline CDR1 and CDR2 sequences are SGDLS and YYNGEE. The CDR3 extends over 18 amino acids. The CDR3 nucleotides read TGTGCCAGCAGCGTAGGGGGGATAGCGGGAGCGCACTCCTACGAGCAGTACTTC. Translation gives CASSVGGIAGAHSYEQYF. Using reference TRBV9 and TRBJ2-7 for the parts outside the CDR3, the full variable domain is DSGVTQTPKHLITATGQRVTLRCSPRSGDLSVYWYQQSLDQGLQFLIQYYNGEERAKGNILERFSAQQFPDLHSELNLSSLELGDSALYFCASSVGGIAGAHSYEQYFGPGTRLTVT.

CDR3: CASSINIGGVGNQPQHF. CDR3 DNA sequence: TGTGCCAGTAGTATAAACATAGGGGGAGTAGGCAATCAGCCCCAGCATTTT. The chain is built from TRBV19 and TRBJ1-5; a possible D gene is TRBD1 (6 bases). Germline V gene sequence: CDR1 LNHDA, CDR2 SQIVND (reference sequence). The V end lost 2 bases, the J end lost 2 bases, and 16 bases lay between the germline ends. This CDR3 has 17 residues.

The chain links TRBV19 to TRBJ1-1, with 8 positions matching TRBD1. Germline CDR1 and CDR2: LNHDA and SQIVND (reference sequence). The CDR3 covers 14 residues. With V trimmed by 9 bases and J by 0 bases, 6 bases remained unmatched. The CDR3, as DNA: TGTGCCAGCAAAAGGGGACAGGTGAACACTGAAGCTTTCTTT. Its translation: CASKRGQVNTEAFF.